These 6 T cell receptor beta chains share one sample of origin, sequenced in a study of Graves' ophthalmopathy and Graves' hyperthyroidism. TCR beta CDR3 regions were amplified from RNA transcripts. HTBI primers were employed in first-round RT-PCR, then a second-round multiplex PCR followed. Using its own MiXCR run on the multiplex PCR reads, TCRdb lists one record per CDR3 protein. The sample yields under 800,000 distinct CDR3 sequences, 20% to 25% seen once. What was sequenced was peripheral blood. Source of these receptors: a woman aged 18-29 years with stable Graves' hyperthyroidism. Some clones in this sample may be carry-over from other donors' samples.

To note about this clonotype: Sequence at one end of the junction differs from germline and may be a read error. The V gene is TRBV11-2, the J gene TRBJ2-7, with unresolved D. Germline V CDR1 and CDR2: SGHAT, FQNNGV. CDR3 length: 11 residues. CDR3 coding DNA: TGTGCCGGCAGCTCCAATTACGAGCAGTACTTC. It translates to CAGSSNYEQYF.

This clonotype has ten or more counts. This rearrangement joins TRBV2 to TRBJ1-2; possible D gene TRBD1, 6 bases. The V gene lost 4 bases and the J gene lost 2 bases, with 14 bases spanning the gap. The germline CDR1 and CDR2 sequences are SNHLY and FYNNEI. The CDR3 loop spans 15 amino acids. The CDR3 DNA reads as TGTGCCAGCAGTGCGGAACAGGGACCGAACTATGGCTACACCTTC. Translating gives CASSAEQGPNYGYTF.

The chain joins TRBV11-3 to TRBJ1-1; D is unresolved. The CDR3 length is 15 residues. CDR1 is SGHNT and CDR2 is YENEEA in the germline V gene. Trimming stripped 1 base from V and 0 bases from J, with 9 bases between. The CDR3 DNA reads TGTGCCAGCAGCTTAGTGCCAAAATTGAACACTGAAGCTTTCTTT. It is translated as CASSLVPKLNTEAFF.

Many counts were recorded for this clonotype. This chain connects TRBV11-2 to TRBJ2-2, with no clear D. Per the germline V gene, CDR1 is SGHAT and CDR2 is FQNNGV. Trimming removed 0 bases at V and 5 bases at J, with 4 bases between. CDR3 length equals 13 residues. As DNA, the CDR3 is TGTGCCAGCAGCTTAGAACGAACCGGGGAGCTGTTTTTT. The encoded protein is CASSLERTGELFF.

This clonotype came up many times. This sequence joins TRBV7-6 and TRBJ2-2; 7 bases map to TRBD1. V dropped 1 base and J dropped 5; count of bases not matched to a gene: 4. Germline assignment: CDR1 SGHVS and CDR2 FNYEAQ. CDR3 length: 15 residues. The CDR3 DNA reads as TGTGCCAGCAGCTTAGACTCACAGGGGACCGGGGAGCTGTTTTTT. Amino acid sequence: CASSLDSQGTGELFF.

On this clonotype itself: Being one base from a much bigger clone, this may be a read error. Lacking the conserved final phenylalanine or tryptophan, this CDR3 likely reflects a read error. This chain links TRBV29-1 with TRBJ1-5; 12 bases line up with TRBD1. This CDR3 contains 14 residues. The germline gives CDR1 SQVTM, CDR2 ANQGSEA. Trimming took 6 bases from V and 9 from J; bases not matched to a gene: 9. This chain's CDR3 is CSVTEGTGGTPQHY. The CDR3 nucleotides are TGCAGCGTAACCGAAGGGACAGGGGGCACGCCCCAGCATTAT.